This TCR beta chain was observed in a study of cytomegalovirus exposure and HLA in healthy donors. The study's findings and limits: A later analysis showed HLA-associated TCR beta chains outstripping equally common others in clonal expansion. Researchers counted around 160 TCR beta chains as cytomegalovirus-associated.

Donors were ostensibly healthy at sampling, although undocumented immune exposures were probable. As regards this clone: Its antigen is not known.

This PCR relied on a set of 60 Vbeta primers and 13 Jbeta primers. This table comes from immunoSEQ multiplex PCR, and its TCRdb copy is limited to in-frame clones, with some not included. The top ten hold just under 5% of the sample, which has 65,000 to 85,000 clones, just over 70% seen once. The receptor was isolated from a man in his sixties in good health and CMV-seropositive. What was sequenced was PBMCs.

Written as DNA, the CDR3 is TGTGCCAGCAGTGAATTTGGCATAGGGGGTTTAGATACGCAGTATTTT. Its protein is CASSEFGIGGLDTQYF. The rearrangement uses TRBV25-1 and TRBJ2-3, with a tentative D call TRBD1 (6 bases). Germline-derived CDR1 and CDR2 are MGHDK and SYGVNS. The CDR3 has 16 amino acids. Between the trimmed V and J ends, which lost 1 base and 5 bases, there was a span of 16 bases.